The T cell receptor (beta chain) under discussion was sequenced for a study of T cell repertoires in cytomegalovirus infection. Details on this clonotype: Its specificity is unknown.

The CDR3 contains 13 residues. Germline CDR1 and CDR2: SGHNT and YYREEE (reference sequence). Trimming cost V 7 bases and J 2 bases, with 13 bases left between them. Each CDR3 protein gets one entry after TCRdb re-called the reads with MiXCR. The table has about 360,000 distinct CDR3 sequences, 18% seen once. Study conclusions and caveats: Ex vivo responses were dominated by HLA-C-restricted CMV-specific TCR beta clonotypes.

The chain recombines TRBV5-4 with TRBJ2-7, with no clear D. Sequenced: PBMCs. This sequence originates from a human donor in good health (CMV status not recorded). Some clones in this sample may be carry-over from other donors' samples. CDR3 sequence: CASGFTETYEQYF. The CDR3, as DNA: TGTGCCAGCGGATTTACAGAAACCTACGAGCAGTACTTC.